Following are 17 T cell receptor beta chains from one sample sequenced in a study of blood T cell repertoires in COVID-19. Only in-frame clones appear in the TCRdb table, and some are missing; sequencing was by immunoSEQ multiplex PCR. The data contain 140,000 or so clones, approximately 84% of them singletons. What was sequenced was PBMCs or T cells enriched from blood (not recorded which). These receptors were obtained from a woman aged 50 to 60 with acute COVID-19.

As to this clone: The same CDR3 arises from other DNA sequences in this sample as well. The chain's CDR3 is CASSSSSYEQYF. The CDR3 DNA reads TGTGCCAGCAGCTCCAGCTCCTACGAGCAGTACTTC. The gene calls are TRBV7-9 and TRBJ2-7; D not resolved. CDR3 size: 12 residues. Germline CDR1 is SEHNR and CDR2 is FQNEAQ (reference sequence). With 4 bases removed from V and 0 bases from J, the gap between germline ends came to 4 bases.

The chain has TRBV7-2 and TRBJ2-7; the match to TRBD1 covers 8 bases. The CDR3 is 16 amino acids. V gave up 1 base and J gave up 7 bases; unmatched junction bases: 12. The germline V gene encodes CDR1 SGHTA and CDR2 FQGNSA. In nucleotides, the CDR3 is TGTGCCAGCAGCTTAGTGACCGGGACAGGTACGATGGAGCAGTACTTC. This sequence encodes CASSLVTGTGTMEQYF.

This clone was observed a handful of times. This chain joins TRBV29-1 and TRBJ2-7, with 9 bases matching TRBD1. This CDR3 is built from 12 residues. The V gene end was trimmed by 4 bases and the J gene end by 7 bases; junction bases not matched to a gene: 5. Germline V lookup: CDR1 SQVTM, CDR2 ANQGSEA. CDR3 nucleotides: TGCAGCGTTGGACAGGGGGAGGGGGAGCAGTACTTC. This translates into CSVGQGEGEQYF.

CDR3 nucleotide sequence: TGTGCCAGCAGTGCTGAGACTAGCGCCTACAATGAGCAGTTCTTC. Protein: CASSAETSAYNEQFF. The genes are TRBV2 and TRBJ2-1; the match to TRBD2 covers 8 bases. J was trimmed by 2 bases and V by 4 bases; bases with no gene match: 4. The CDR3 consists of 15 residues. Germline lookup yields CDR1 SNHLY and CDR2 FYNNEI.

J is TRBJ1-2 and V is TRBV5-1; maybe TRBD1 (6 bases). The CDR3 is 13 amino acids. CDR1 SGHRS and CDR2 YFSETQ come from the germline V gene. V lost 4 bases, J lost 5 bases, and 12 bases lay in between. CDR3 nucleotides: TGCGCCAGCAGCACTGAACAGGGTTATGGCTACACCTTC. It is translated as CASSTEQGYGYTF.

The V and J genes are TRBV5-5 and TRBJ1-5; D possibly corresponds to TRBD1 (6 bases). CDR1 is SGHKS, CDR2 YYEKEE, per germline (reference sequence). The CDR3 consists of 14 residues. Trimming removed 3 bases at V and 5 bases at J, with 12 bases between. CDR3 sequence reads: CASSSDSTYQPQHF. The CDR3 nucleotides are TGTGCCAGCAGCTCGGACAGCACCTATCAGCCCCAGCATTTT.

The chain recombines TRBV30 with TRBJ2-7; 11 positions match TRBD2. CDR1 is GTSNPN, CDR2 SVGIG, per germline (reference sequence). The CDR3 contains 15 residues. V trimming: 4 bases; J trimming: 0 bases; junction bases outside the gene matches: 5. Here the CDR3 reads CAWTPTSGISYEQYF. The CDR3 bases are TGTGCCTGGACCCCGACTAGCGGGATCTCCTACGAGCAGTACTTC.

This clone was seen a single time. V is TRBV11-2 and J is TRBJ2-1; TRBD2 might be the D (5 bases). CDR3 length: 15 amino acids. Germline V gives CDR1 SGHAT, CDR2 FQNNGV. The V end was cut by 5 bases, the J end by 4 bases, with 15 bases between. This chain's CDR3 is CASSPPGGRYNEQFF. The CDR3 nucleotides are TGTGCCAGCAGCCCCCCCGGAGGACGATACAATGAGCAGTTCTTC.

This clone was seen only once. The genes are TRBV29-1 and TRBJ2-6; D uncertain. Between the trimmed V and J ends, which lost 3 bases and 2 bases, there was a span of 5 bases. CDR1 and CDR2 (germline): SQVTM, ANQGSEA. CDR3 length: 13 amino acids. The CDR3 DNA is TGCAGCGTTGACCGGGCTGGGGCCAACGTCCTGACTTTC. This sequence encodes CSVDRAGANVLTF.

The chain employs TRBV5-3 and TRBJ1-1; 8 nucleotides align to TRBD1. TRBV5-3 is flagged as an ORF with uncertain function. Trimming took 4 bases from V and 3 from J; bases not matched to a gene: 8. The CDR3 loop spans 15 amino acids. The CDR3 DNA reads as TGTGCCAGAAGCCTACAGGGGGTAGACGACACTGAAGCTTTCTTT. Its translation is CARSLQGVDDTEAFF.

V gene TRBV19 combines with J gene TRBJ2-3; the match to TRBD1 covers 10 bases. The V gene's germline CDR1 is LNHDA and CDR2 SQIVND (reference sequence). The CDR3 extends over 16 amino acids. Trimming removed 0 bases from V and 4 bases from J; junction bases left unmatched: 4. The CDR3 DNA reads as TGTGCCAGTAGTATAGAGGGACAGGGGTTGCCAGATACGCAGTATTTT. Protein product: CASSIEGQGLPDTQYF. Full variable domain (outside the CDR3, taken from reference TRBV19 and TRBJ2-3): DGGITQSPKYLFRKEGQNVTLSCEQNLNHDAMYWYRQDPGQGLRLIYYSQIVNDFQKGDIAEGYSVSREKKESFPLTVTSAQKNPTAFYLCASSIEGQGLPDTQYFGPGTRLTVL.

There are a few counts of this clone. This sequence joins TRBV3-1 (or the pseudogene TRBV3-2) and TRBJ2-7; TRBD1 agrees at 9 bases. The J segment lost 4 bases and the V segment lost 4 bases, leaving 2 bases of the junction unmatched. There are 13 residues in the CDR3. From germline, CDR1 is LGHDT and CDR2 YNNKEL (reference sequence). For the CDR3, the DNA is TGTGCCAGCAGCCGACAGGGGGTGTACGAGCAGTACTTC. Its protein is CASSRQGVYEQYF.

The rearrangement uses TRBV29-1 and TRBJ1-1; D remains unclear. The CDR3 is 12 amino acids. With 7 bases removed from V and 4 bases from J, the gap between germline ends came to 13 bases. Germline values: CDR1 SQVTM, CDR2 ANQGSEA. Written as DNA, the CDR3 is TGCAGCGCGCTCCCAAGCGGCACTGAAGCTTTCTTT. It specifies CSALPSGTEAFF. Filled out from reference TRBV29-1 and TRBJ1-1, the complete variable domain reads SAVISQKPSRDICQRGTSLTIQCQVDSQVTMMFWYRQQPGQSLTLIATANQGSEATYESGFVIDKFPISRPNLTFSTLTVSNMSPEDSSIYLCSALPSGTEAFFGQGTRLTVV.

The chain joins TRBV5-6 to TRBJ2-3, with D possibly matching TRBD2 (6 bases). In germline, CDR1 is SGHDT, CDR2 YYEEEE. V was shortened by 4 bases and J by 2 bases, with 17 bases between the two germline ends. The CDR3 consists of 16 residues. As DNA, the CDR3 is TGTGCCAGCAGCCCGGTTCTTTCGGGAGCCACAGATACGCAGTATTTT. Its protein product is CASSPVLSGATDTQYF.

This clone was seen a single time. CDR3 bases: TGCGCCAGCAGCTTAGCAGGACAGGGGTATTCACCCCTCCACTTT. Protein sequence: CASSLAGQGYSPLHF. The rearrangement joins TRBV5-1 to TRBJ1-6; 9 bases agree with TRBD1. V shed 2 bases, J shed 8 bases, and the junction held 5 bases outside the gene matches. Germline V gene data show CDR1 as SGHRS and CDR2 as YFSETQ. The CDR3 covers 15 residues.

V and J are TRBV7-8 and TRBJ1-2; 8 bases align to TRBD1. The germline gives CDR1 SGHVS, CDR2 FQNEAQ. The V gene end was trimmed by 5 bases and the J gene end by 4 bases; junction bases not matched to a gene: 12. The CDR3 covers 16 residues. For the CDR3, the DNA is TGTGCCAGCAGCCGAGCGCGACAGGGGACTGGCTATGGCTACACCTTC. Translation: CASSRARQGTGYGYTF.

The chain carries TRBV12-3 or TRBV12-4 and TRBJ2-7; D may be TRBD2 (5 bases). The CDR3 has 13 amino acids. The germline V and J ends were trimmed by 7 bases and 4 bases, with 14 bases remaining between them. The CDR3 reads CASTQSGRYEQYF. CDR3 coding DNA: TGTGCCAGCACCCAATCTGGGAGATACGAGCAGTACTTC.